Listed here is a single T cell receptor beta chain. This clonotype was detected a few times. The clone's antigen remains unknown. Its ends do not fully match the called genes, so a read error is possible. Only healthy Caucasian donors were included. Three pairs of female monozygotic twins, all aged roughly 18 to 29 years, made up the twin cohort. CD4+ and CD8+ T cell populations were isolated with positive isolation kits from Invitrogen. The data were obtained in a study of identical twins (dated by TCRdb to about 2016). For the wider study: TCR alpha and beta repertoires from monozygotic twins, unrelated adults of various ages and cord blood were deep-sequenced to test whether fetal clonotypes persist. To rule out contamination, the twin experiments were replicated at different times with different library preparation protocols. General conclusions and limits of the study: In monozygotic twins, out-of-frame TCR alpha sharing was systematically underestimated by recombination models, although the models agreed with sharing between unrelated individuals. In beta out-of-frame sequences, excess twin sharing was weaker, because having fewer shared sequences lowered the signal-to-noise ratio. Abundant cord blood beta clonotypes had fewer insertions, young adult naive repertoires showed a similar but weaker trend, and memory repertoires showed no such trend. Invariant T cells such as MAIT and iNKT could partly confound zero-insertion analyses, though diverse VJ usage argued against this for most clonotypes. Because the same donors could not be followed over many years, the conclusions depended on cross-sectional statistical analysis. Compared with coincidental sharing between unrelated individuals, out-of-frame TCR alpha sequences shared between twins showed an excess of sequences with low generation probability.

The library came from 5' RACE. The instrument given in TCRdb is Illumina HiSeq 2000. A universal primer binding site was added through template switching, and the final cDNA carried a unique molecular identifier so that TCR cDNA molecules could be counted accurately. Specific primers in the conserved constant-segment region were used to synthesize first-strand cDNA for TCR alpha and beta chains. To control for contamination, every cDNA library was double barcoded, receiving both a SMART-Mk sample barcode and Illumina barcodes. TruSeq adapter sequences and Illumina sample barcodes were added in two successive PCR steps. The TCR alpha and beta cDNA libraries were sequenced on the Illumina HiSeq platform using custom primers. The source study handled its data this way. Raw reads were processed with MiGEC to extract unique molecular identifiers, and MiXCR was used to determine CDR3 positions. Recombination models were inferred per individual with the repgenHMM and IGoR tools using an EM algorithm. The analysis of shared clonotypes was done with the tcR package in R, with sharing normalized by the product of cloneset sizes. To study raw recombination free of thymic and clonal selection effects, out-of-frame nonproductive sequences were analyzed. In-frame beta chains were kept once TCRdb had trimmed the public reads at Q25 with fastp and called clones with MiXCR. All rows with the same CDR3 protein become a single entry with the most common DNA and genes. Here the V and J calls rest on TCRdb's processing, not on the authors' analysis. This sample is represented by about 530,000 distinct CDR3 sequences; around 20% of them were singletons. The ten most abundant clones make up 0.48% of the sample.

The CDR3 contains 13 residues, cysteine and phenylalanine counted. Only CDR3 DNA is held: 39 bases, read in frame from base 1. CDR1 and CDR2 are read off the germline V gene (reference sequence) as LGHDT and YNNKEL. These data also featured in a second study, about yellow fever vaccine responses in identical twins. Per the second study: The authors reported that the T cell response to vaccination in identical twins appeared partly convergent and partly personalized. In the study, vaccine-responding T cell clones were precisely tracked in identical twins.

This sequence was found in a woman aged 18-29 years in good health. The sequence is built from TRBV3-1 and TRBJ1-1; TRBD1 could be the D gene, as 5 bases match. Sequencing was done on a sample of CD4+ T cells sorted from blood. In nucleotide form, the sequence is TGCGCCAGCAGCCCCCAGGGTGGCGCTGAAGCTTTCTTT. Its translation reads: CASSPQGGAEAFF. Here the CDR3 is joined to the reference TRBV3-1 and TRBJ1-1 genes, and the full variable domain is: DTAVSQTPKYLVTQMGNDKSIKCEQNLGHDTMYWYKQDSKKFLKIMFSYNNKELIINETVPNRFSPKSPDKAHLNLHINSLELGDSAVYFCASSPQGGAEAFFGQGTRLTVV.